Listed below are T cell receptor beta chains from one sample, sequenced in a study of blood T cells in healthy people across ages. From the 5' RACE reads, TCRdb called clonotypes with MiXCR, one entry per CDR3 protein. The repertoire consists of around 1,700,000 distinct CDR3 sequences, with under 30% occurring once and the leading ten covering more than 6%. The specimen sequenced was blood. These receptors were obtained from a woman aged 25 to 45 in good health. Both conserved end residues are part of each CDR3. A D gene is named only where the DNA matches it firmly. The size field is filled for only some rows; it gives once, few, many or a size class.

>-|TRBV20-1|-|TRBJ2-2
TGCAGTGCCACCCCAGGGACCGCAGTCACCGGGGAGCTGTTTTTT
CSATPGTAVTGELFF
>-|TRBV5-6|-|TRBJ1-2
TGTGCCAGCAGCGACACAGCTAACTATGGCTACACCTTC
CASSDTANYGYTF
>once|TRBV12-3/TRBV12-4|-|TRBJ2-2
TGTGCCAGCGAAGACGTGCGGGCCGGGATACGACCGAACACCGGGGAGCTGTTTTTT
CASEDVRAGIRPNTGELFF
>-|TRBV30|-|TRBJ2-5
TGTGCCTTCCGCCCGGAACACGGAGAGACCCAGTACTTC
CAFRPEHGETQYF
>many|TRBV7-9|-|TRBJ2-7
TGTGCCAGCAGTCCTTGGGGGGTTAACTCCTACGAGCAGTACTTC
CASSPWGVNSYEQYF
>many|TRBV12-3/TRBV12-4|TRBD2|TRBJ2-1
TGTGCCAGCAGTTTAACCCGCGGGAGTAGTGAGCAGTTCTTC
CASSLTRGSSEQFF
>few|TRBV5-1|TRBD1|TRBJ2-3
TGCGCCAGCAGCAGATGGACAGGGGCAGATACGCAGTATTTT
CASSRWTGADTQYF
>few|TRBV18|TRBD2|TRBJ2-3
TGTGCCAGCTCACCACCGCGGGAGAGTGCTACGCAGTATTTT
CASSPPRESATQYF
>once|TRBV3-1|TRBD2|TRBJ2-1
TGTGCCAGCTGCACGGGGACTAGCGGGAGGCGATATGAGCAGTTCTTC
CASCTGTSGRRYEQFF
>many|TRBV10-3|-|TRBJ2-5
TGTGCCATCAAGGGCCCCGACCAAGAGACCCAGTACTTC
CAIKGPDQETQYF
>few|TRBV11-2|TRBD2|TRBJ2-1
TGTGCCAGCAGCTTGGGGAATAGCGGGTTATTGGAGCAGTTCTTC
CASSLGNSGLLEQFF
>many|TRBV12-3/TRBV12-4|TRBD1|TRBJ2-5
TGTGCCAGCAGTCCGGACAGGGAAGAGACCCAGTACTTC
CASSPDREETQYF
>many|TRBV29-1|TRBD1|TRBJ1-2
TGCAGCGTAGGAAATAGACAGGGTGGCTACACCTTC
CSVGNRQGGYTF
>few|TRBV20-1|-|TRBJ2-7
TGCAGTGCTAGCGACCCCTCAGACGAGCAGTACTTC
CSASDPSDEQYF
>-|TRBV7-2|-|TRBJ2-3
TGTGCCAGCAGTGTAGAAGGGGCACGCACAGATACGCAGTATTTT
CASSVEGARTDTQYF
>-|TRBV20-1|TRBD2|TRBJ2-1
TGCAGTGCACGGACTAGCGGGAGGAGGAATGAGCAGTTCTTC
CSARTSGRRNEQFF